This TCR beta chain was profiled in a study of memory CD4+ T cells and cytomegalovirus serostatus. For the study at large: This sample comes from healthy Belgian adults, eight or nine CMV seropositive, some 22 seronegative. The study, taken as a whole, reports: Each of some 67 CMV-associated TCRbeta sequences occurred in one to five individuals.

Per the authors' pipeline: Out-of-frame sequences were removed, leaving around 2,000,000 distinct TCRbeta sequences. Repertoires were generated with immunoSEQ multiplex PCR, while TCRdb's copy carries only in-frame clones and drops some. V, J and clone size are those of that table, while D and trimming were read from the DNA. The sample shows around 26,000 clones, 70% to 80% of them seen only once. CDR1 LGHNA and CDR2 YNFKEQ come from the germline V gene. The CDR3 extends over 18 amino acids. Trimming stripped 2 bases from V and 2 bases from J, with 20 bases between. Comment on this clone: Its specificity is unknown.

Single viable CD3+CD4+CD8-CD45RO+ cells were sorted as the memory CD4+ T cells. Sample: memory CD4+ T cells from blood. The clonotype comes from an adult in good health and CMV-seronegative. The rearrangement uses TRBV4-2 and TRBJ2-3; D possibly uses TRBD1 or TRBD2 (6 bases each). The CDR3 loop reads CASSQLFGSGANTDTQYF. The CDR3 nucleotides read TGTGCCAGCAGCCAACTGTTTGGGTCGGGGGCTAACACAGATACGCAGTATTTT.